The T cell receptor (beta chain) described here comes from a study of Graves' ophthalmopathy and Graves' hyperthyroidism. Study context: If no ophthalmopathy appeared within 18 months of follow-up, hyperthyroidism was termed stable.

As the template, RNA transcripts were used to amplify TCR beta CDR3 regions. After a first-round RT-PCR with HTBI primers, a second-round multiplex PCR was run. MiXCR, applied by TCRdb to the multiplex PCR reads, yields one record per CDR3 protein. The table shows a few hundred thousand distinct CDR3 sequences, with under 40% occurring only once. Pregnant or lactating patients and those with other autoimmune diseases or uncontrolled infections were excluded. The diagnostic workup employed clinical symptoms, serum thyroxine, TRAb, thyroid ultrasound and orbital computed tomography. Only a few counts were recorded for this clonotype. CDR3 length equals 14 residues. Germline values: CDR1 MNHNS, CDR2 SASEGT. J was trimmed by 2 bases and V by 6 bases; bases with no gene match: 5.

This receptor was obtained from an adult man with Graves' hyperthyroidism. Sequenced material: peripheral blood or thyroid tissue (not recorded which). The chain couples TRBV6-1 to TRBJ2-7; the match to TRBD2 covers 9 bases. CDR3 in amino acids: CASRLAGEAYEQYF. The CDR3 DNA follows: TGTGCCAGCAGATTAGCGGGAGAGGCCTACGAGCAGTACTTC.